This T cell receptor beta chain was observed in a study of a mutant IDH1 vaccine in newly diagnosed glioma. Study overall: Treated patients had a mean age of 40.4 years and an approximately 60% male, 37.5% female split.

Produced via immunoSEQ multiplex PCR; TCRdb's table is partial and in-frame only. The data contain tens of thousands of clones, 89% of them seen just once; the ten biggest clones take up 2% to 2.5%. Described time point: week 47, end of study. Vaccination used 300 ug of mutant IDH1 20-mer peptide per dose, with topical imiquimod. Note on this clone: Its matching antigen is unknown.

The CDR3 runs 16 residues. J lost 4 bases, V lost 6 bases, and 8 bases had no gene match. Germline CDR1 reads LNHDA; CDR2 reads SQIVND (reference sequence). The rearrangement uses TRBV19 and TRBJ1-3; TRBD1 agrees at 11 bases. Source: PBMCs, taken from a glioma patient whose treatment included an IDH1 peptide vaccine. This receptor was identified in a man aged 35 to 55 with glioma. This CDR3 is CASSLGQGATGNTIYF. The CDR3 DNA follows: TGTGCCAGTAGCCTTGGACAGGGGGCGACGGGAAACACCATATATTTT.